Listed below are T cell receptor beta chains from one sample, sequenced in a study of cytomegalovirus exposure and HLA in healthy donors. Only in-frame clones appear in the TCRdb table, and some are missing; sequencing was by immunoSEQ multiplex PCR. The sample has about 200,000 clones, roughly 80% seen once. Material: PBMCs. The receptors shown here come from a man aged 40-55 years in good health and CMV-seropositive. The CDR3 runs from the conserved cysteine through the conserved F or W. D genes are given only for firm matches. Clone size appears in some rows only: once, few, many, or a class for an expanded clone.

CDR3 protein	CDR3 DNA	CDR3 length	D gene	clone size	V gene	J gene
CASSYTGNGSPLHF	TGTGCCAGCAGTTATACAGGGAATGGCTCACCCCTCCACTTT	14	NA	NA	TRBV6-5	TRBJ1-6
CASSKVAGGPDTQYF	TGTGCCAGTAGTAAGGTAGCGGGAGGGCCCGATACGCAGTATTTT	15	TRBD2	NA	TRBV19	TRBJ2-3
CASSQGGAGQGAYSNQPQHF	TGCGCCAGCAGCCAAGGGGGGGCGGGACAGGGGGCTTATAGCAATCAGCCCCAGCATTTT	20	TRBD1	NA	TRBV4-1	TRBJ1-5
CASSSSTGNYGYTF	TGTGCCAGCAGTTCCTCGACAGGGAACTATGGCTACACCTTC	14	TRBD1	NA	TRBV6-5	TRBJ1-2
CASIRLDRGWGPQHF	TGTGCCAGCATTCGCCTTGACAGGGGCTGGGGGCCCCAGCATTTT	15	TRBD1	NA	TRBV6-1	TRBJ1-5
CASSYSVLAATGELFF	TGTGCCAGCAGTTACTCGGTTCTAGCGGCCACCGGGGAGCTGTTTTTT	16	TRBD2	few	TRBV6-5	TRBJ2-2
CASSLPGDTEAFF	TGTGCCAGCAGCCTCCCGGGTGACACTGAAGCTTTCTTT	13	NA	NA	TRBV13	TRBJ1-1
CASSLLGMHEQYF	TGTGCCAGCAGTTTGCTGGGCATGCACGAGCAGTACTTC	13	NA	NA	TRBV28	TRBJ2-7
CSVDHLSGAPTDTQYF	TGCAGCGTTGACCACCTTAGCGGAGCCCCCACAGATACGCAGTATTTT	16	NA	NA	TRBV29-1	TRBJ2-3
CASSTNLADTQYF	TGTGCCAGTAGTACAAACTTGGCAGATACGCAGTATTTT	13	NA	NA	TRBV19	TRBJ2-3
CASSWGTSGRTHEQYF	TGTGCCAGCAGCTGGGGGACTAGCGGGAGGACCCACGAGCAGTACTTC	16	TRBD2	NA	TRBV5-4	TRBJ2-7
CASSPDSLNSGANVLTF	TGTGCCAGCAGTCCGGACAGCCTTAACTCTGGGGCCAACGTCCTGACTTTC	17	NA	NA	TRBV28	TRBJ2-6
CASSRTGVVEAFF	TGTGCCAGCAGCCGGACAGGGGTAGTTGAAGCTTTCTTT	13	TRBD1	few	TRBV6-5	TRBJ1-1
CASSPTDRVNTEAFF	TGTGCCAGCAGCCCTACCGACAGGGTGAACACTGAAGCTTTCTTT	15	TRBD1	NA	TRBV6-1	TRBJ1-1
CASSPSGPPLSYEQYF	TGTGCCAGTAGTCCCAGCGGGCCGCCCCTCTCCTACGAGCAGTACTTC	16	NA	NA	TRBV19	TRBJ2-7
CASTQTGWNEQFF	TGTGCCAGTACCCAGACAGGGTGGAATGAGCAGTTCTTC	13	TRBD1	few	TRBV19	TRBJ2-1
CASRRTVNYGYTF	TGTGCCAGCCGACGGACAGTCAACTATGGCTACACCTTC	13	NA	NA	TRBV6-5	TRBJ1-2
CASSLGGRGYNEQFF	TGTGCCAGCAGCTTGGGCGGGAGGGGGTACAATGAGCAGTTCTTC	15	TRBD2	NA	TRBV5-6	TRBJ2-1
CASSLVQAPNTQYF	TGTGCCAGCAGCTTAGTACAGGCCCCCAATACGCAGTATTTT	14	NA	NA	TRBV7-6	TRBJ2-3
CASSVVLAGSTGELFF	TGTGCCAGCAGCGTAGTACTGGCGGGATCCACCGGGGAGCTGTTTTTT	16	NA	NA	TRBV9	TRBJ2-2
CASRVLGLAGGRTDTQYF	TGTGCCAGCAGAGTCTTGGGTTTGGCGGGAGGCCGCACAGATACGCAGTATTTT	18	TRBD2	NA	TRBV5-6	TRBJ2-3
CASSLGPMNTEAFF	TGCGCCAGCAGTTTGGGGCCCATGAACACTGAAGCTTTCTTT	14	NA	NA	TRBV5-1	TRBJ1-1
CASSLWTSGRTSTDTQYF	TGTGCCAGCAGCTTATGGACTAGCGGGAGGACTAGCACAGATACGCAGTATTTT	18	TRBD2	NA	TRBV11-2	TRBJ2-3
CASSLGGLAGGIGYNEQFF	TGCGCCAGCAGCTTGGGGGGACTAGCGGGAGGGATCGGCTACAATGAGCAGTTCTTC	19	TRBD2	NA	TRBV5-1	TRBJ2-1
CASSSGQGSGNTIYF	TGTGCCAGCTCATCGGGACAGGGGAGTGGAAACACCATATATTTT	15	TRBD1	few	TRBV18	TRBJ1-3
CASSLLDYGYTF	TGTGCCAGCAGCTTACTCGACTATGGCTACACCTTC	12	NA	NA	TRBV7-9	TRBJ1-2
CASRRGLSLSGANVLTF	TGTGCCAGCAGGCGGGGTCTCTCTCTCTCTGGGGCCAACGTCCTGACTTTC	17	NA	NA	TRBV27	TRBJ2-6
CASSESSLAGKETQYF	TGCGCCAGCAGTGAGTCCTCACTAGCGGGAAAAGAGACCCAGTACTTC	16	TRBD2	few	TRBV10-1	TRBJ2-5
CASNPGLAGAAYNEQFF	TGTGCCAGCAACCCGGGACTAGCGGGAGCGGCCTACAATGAGCAGTTCTTC	17	TRBD2	once	TRBV13	TRBJ2-1
CATGRGLYEQYF	TGTGCCACCGGCCGTGGGCTCTACGAGCAGTACTTC	12	NA	NA	TRBV6-6	TRBJ2-7
CASSRLAGDIGELFF	TGTGCCAGCAGTCGACTAGCGGGAGACATCGGGGAGCTGTTTTTT	15	TRBD2	NA	TRBV6-4	TRBJ2-2
CAISDSDRGHEQYF	TGTGCCATCAGTGACTCAGACAGGGGCCACGAGCAGTACTTC	14	TRBD1	NA	TRBV10-3	TRBJ2-7
CASSAQGYTEAFF	TGTGCCAGCAGCGCACAGGGATACACTGAAGCTTTCTTT	13	NA	NA	TRBV9	TRBJ1-1
CSSSLLQTEAFF	TGTTCCAGCAGCTTGTTACAGACTGAAGCTTTCTTT	12	NA	NA	TRBV7-9	TRBJ1-1
CASSEEPDEQYF	TGTGCCAGCAGTGAAGAACCGGACGAGCAGTACTTC	12	NA	NA	TRBV2	TRBJ2-7
CASSQLGQVNTGELFF	TGTGCCAGCAGCCAATTGGGACAGGTGAACACCGGGGAGCTGTTTTTT	16	TRBD1	NA	TRBV4-2	TRBJ2-2
CASRETGNTGELFF	TGTGCCAGCAGGGAGACGGGGAACACCGGGGAGCTGTTTTTT	14	NA	NA	TRBV14	TRBJ2-2
CASSPTLDQETQYF	TGTGCCAGCTCACCAACATTGGACCAAGAGACCCAGTACTTC	14	NA	once	TRBV18	TRBJ2-5
CASSWGLVKGNEQFF	TGTGCCAGCAGCTGGGGACTAGTTAAGGGCAATGAGCAGTTCTTC	15	TRBD2	NA	TRBV7-9	TRBJ2-1
CASSLKAGEVNEQFF	TGTGCCAGCAGCTTAAAAGCGGGAGAGGTAAATGAGCAGTTCTTC	15	TRBD2	NA	TRBV7-3	TRBJ2-1
CASSWDRSSYEQYF	TGTGCCAGCAGCTGGGACAGGAGCTCCTACGAGCAGTACTTC	14	TRBD1	NA	TRBV5-4	TRBJ2-7
CATSRDKDTQYF	TGTGCCACCAGCAGAGATAAAGATACGCAGTATTTT	12	NA	NA	TRBV15	TRBJ2-3
CASSQEGRGSNQPQHF	TGCGCCAGCAGCCAAGAGGGGCGGGGTAGCAATCAGCCCCAGCATTTT	16	NA	NA	TRBV4-1	TRBJ1-5
CASTLAEGNTEAFF	TGCGCCAGCACCCTGGCTGAGGGGAACACTGAAGCTTTCTTT	14	NA	NA	TRBV4-1	TRBJ1-1
CASKWASSHTDTQYF	TGTGCCAGCAAATGGGCTAGCTCGCACACAGATACGCAGTATTTT	15	NA	NA	TRBV27	TRBJ2-3
CASSPRGGSTDTQYF	TGTGCCAGCAGCCCAAGGGGGGGCAGCACAGATACGCAGTATTTT	15	NA	NA	TRBV28	TRBJ2-3
CASSIDRTSNTEAFF	TGTGCCAGTAGTATAGATCGAACATCGAACACTGAAGCTTTCTTT	15	NA	NA	TRBV19	TRBJ1-1
CASRRQGGEQYF	TGTGCCAGCAGAAGACAGGGAGGCGAGCAGTACTTC	12	NA	few	TRBV2	TRBJ2-7